These 24 T cell receptor beta chains share one sample of origin, sequenced in a study of blood T cells in healthy people across ages. Primers used in a second PCR of about 7 to 12 cycles were a sample-barcoded 5' primer and a J-beta primer mix. TCRdb re-analysed the 5' RACE reads in MiXCR, keeping a single row per CDR3 protein. Of some 900,000 distinct CDR3 sequences in the sample, less than 35% were seen once. Sequenced input: blood. The receptor source for this set is a woman over 75 in good health.

As DNA, the CDR3 is TGTGCCAGCAGTTACGGGGCAGACTCAGGTGTTAGCGCTTTCTTT. Its protein product is CASSYGADSGVSAFF. The chain joins TRBV6-2 or TRBV6-3 to TRBJ1-1, with D possibly being TRBD1 (5 bases). The CDR3 is 15 residues long. Germline V gene data show CDR1 as MNHEY and CDR2 as SVGEGT. The V gene lost 2 bases and the J gene lost 11 bases, with 21 bases spanning the gap.

This clonotype has a count of ten or more. The gene calls are TRBV18 and TRBJ2-5; D not resolved. V was trimmed by 7 bases and J by 5 bases, leaving 14 bases between them. The CDR3 has 13 residues. Germline V CDR1 and CDR2: KGHSH, LQKENI. The CDR3: CASYGTIGETQYF. DNA of the CDR3: TGTGCCAGCTACGGAACAATAGGGGAGACCCAGTACTTC. The variable domain in full, with the rest retrieved from reference TRBV18 and TRBJ2-5, is NAGVMQNPRHLVRRRGQEARLRCSPMKGHSHVYWYRQLPEEGLKFMVYLQKENIIDESGMPKERFSAEFPKEGPSILRIQQVVRGDSAAYFCASYGTIGETQYFGPGTRLLVL.

This clonotype was seen only a few times. J is TRBJ2-1 and V is TRBV20-1; 10 positions match TRBD2. The germline V gene has CDR1 DFQATT and CDR2 SNEGSKA (reference sequence). The CDR3 contains 14 residues. V gave up 6 bases and J gave up 8 bases; unmatched junction bases: 10. This CDR3 is CSALRSGGADEQFF. The DNA for the CDR3 is TGCAGTGCCCTAAGGAGCGGGGGGGCCGATGAGCAGTTCTTC.

On this clonotype: The junction shows a germline mismatch at one end, possibly a read error. CDR3 nucleotides: TGCGCCAGCAGCTCTGGGACAGGGGGAGACTACGAGCAGTACTTC. Its protein is CASSSGTGGDYEQYF. The J gene is TRBJ2-7, the V gene TRBV7-9, with 11 bases that match TRBD1. Per germline, CDR1 SEHNR and CDR2 FQNEAQ (reference sequence). The CDR3 is made up of 15 amino acids.

This clonotype came up once. The chain uses TRBV20-1 and TRBJ2-3; 9 bases fit TRBD2. Trimming removed 3 bases from V and 2 bases from J; junction bases left unmatched: 9. This CDR3 comprises 16 residues. Looked up from germline, CDR1 is DFQATT and CDR2 is SNEGSKA (reference sequence). CDR3 in amino acids: CSARSMSGGYTDTQYF. DNA for the CDR3: TGCAGTGCTAGGTCGATGAGCGGGGGGTACACAGATACGCAGTATTTT.

The chain is built from TRBV10-1 and TRBJ1-1; unclear D gene. The V gene lost 3 bases and the J gene lost 0 bases, with 8 bases spanning the gap. The length of the CDR3 is 14 residues. Germline CDR1 is WNHNN and CDR2 is SYGVQD (reference sequence). The CDR3 here is CASSDSTVNTEAFF. The CDR3 nucleotides read TGCGCCAGCAGTGACTCTACGGTGAACACTGAAGCTTTCTTT.

This chain connects TRBV7-2 to TRBJ1-4; TRBD1 aligns across 8 bases. This CDR3 contains 15 residues. The V segment lost 4 bases and the J segment 10 bases; nucleotides outside the gene matches: 11. Germline V gene data show CDR1 as SGHTA and CDR2 as FQGNSA. Here the CDR3 DNA reads TGTGCCAGCAGCTCGGGAACAGGGGGGATCCGAAAACTGTTTTTT. It is translated as CASSSGTGGIRKLFF.

The table lists this clonotype with many counts. The V and J genes are TRBV18 and TRBJ2-5; D gene uncertain. From germline, CDR1 is KGHSH and CDR2 LQKENI. The length of the CDR3 is 13 residues. Trimming cost V 6 bases and J 0 bases, with 8 bases left between them. CDR3 sequence: CASSLTDQETQYF. CDR3 sequence (DNA): TGTGCCAGCTCGCTGACGGACCAAGAGACCCAGTACTTC.

Many counts were recorded for this clonotype. This chain connects TRBV20-1 to TRBJ1-2; D unclear. Germline lookup yields CDR1 DFQATT and CDR2 SNEGSKA (reference sequence). The CDR3 contains 13 residues. V was trimmed by 2 bases and J by 1 base, leaving 8 bases between them. The CDR3 loop reads CSARFENNYGYTF. As DNA, the CDR3 is TGCAGTGCTAGATTCGAGAATAACTATGGCTACACCTTC.

Note on this clonotype: The CDR3 does not close with the conserved phenylalanine or tryptophan, likely indicating a read error. The chain carries TRBV29-1 and TRBJ2-3, with 8 bases that match TRBD1. The germline gives CDR1 SQVTM, CDR2 ANQGSEA. V shed 8 bases, J shed 1 base, and the junction held 5 bases outside the gene matches. The CDR3 has 13 amino acids. The DNA of the CDR3 is TGCAGCATGGGACAGGATTGCACAGATACGCAGTATGTT. It yields the protein CSMGQDCTDTQYV.

A note on this clonotype: At one end the junction does not follow the germline gene, possibly because of a read error. This sequence joins TRBV12-3 or TRBV12-4 and TRBJ2-5; a weak D match, TRBD2 (6 bases). The CDR3 is made up of 13 amino acids. CDR3 loop: CASRSRGKETQYF. CDR3 DNA sequence: TGTGCCAGCAGGAGCCGGGGGAAAGAGACTCAGTACTTC.

Regarding this clonotype: A much larger clone is a single base away; this may be a read error. This chain links TRBV6-5 with TRBJ2-5; no firm D call. The V gene's germline CDR1 is MNHEY and CDR2 SVGAGI. The length of the CDR3 is 11 residues. V was pared by 8 bases and J by 11 bases, with 15 bases between. CDR3 region: CASPKYNEQYF. CDR3 nucleotide sequence: TGTGCCAGCCCCAAATACAATGAGCAGTACTTC.

Comment on this clonotype: A much larger clone differs by one base, so this may be a read error. The chain uses TRBV27 and TRBJ2-7, with 8 bases aligning to TRBD1. V dropped 2 bases and J dropped 3; count of bases not matched to a gene: 12. This CDR3 has 17 amino acids. Germline V lookup: CDR1 MNHEY, CDR2 SMNVEV (reference sequence). The CDR3 nucleotides read TGTGCCAGCAGTTTACGCGCCGCGACAGGGGCCCGCTACGAGCAGTACTTC. This sequence encodes CASSLRAATGARYEQYF.

This clonotype was detected ten times or more. The V gene is TRBV3-1, the J gene TRBJ2-5; D uncertain. Trimming left V 5 bases short and J 2 bases short, with 6 bases between. The CDR3 loop spans 12 amino acids. Germline assignment: CDR1 LGHDT and CDR2 YNNKEL (reference sequence). This chain's CDR3 is CASSGEQETQYF. Written as DNA, the CDR3 is TGTGCCAGCAGCGGTGAGCAAGAGACCCAGTACTTC.

The CDR3 is CASSLGLAGQWGTDTQYF. The DNA of the CDR3 is TGTGCCAGCTCACTAGGACTAGCGGGCCAATGGGGCACAGATACGCAGTATTTT. The chain has TRBV18 and TRBJ2-3, with TRBD2 matching over 11 bases. This CDR3 is 18 amino acids long. Germline loops: CDR1 KGHSH, CDR2 LQKENI. The V and J ends lost 4 bases and 1 base, in that order; junction bases with no gene match: 10.

This clonotype was recorded many times. V is TRBV29-1 and J is TRBJ2-1; possibly TRBD2 for D (5 bases). The CDR3 length is 12 residues. Germline V gene sequence: CDR1 SQVTM, CDR2 ANQGSEA. V lost 7 bases to trimming and J lost 6 bases, with 13 bases between them. The CDR3: CSGGLNSNEQFF. As DNA, the CDR3 is TGCAGCGGTGGACTTAACTCCAATGAGCAGTTCTTC.

The chain is built from TRBV30 and TRBJ1-5; 7 bases are shared with TRBD1. This CDR3 has 15 residues. The germline V gene has CDR1 GTSNPN and CDR2 SVGIG (reference sequence). J was trimmed by 2 bases and V by 1 base; bases with no gene match: 5. The CDR3 nucleotides are TGTGCCTGGAGTGGACAGGGTCTCGGCAATCAGCCCCAGCATTTT. Its translation is CAWSGQGLGNQPQHF.

There are many counts of this clonotype. The J gene is TRBJ1-5, the V gene TRBV5-6; a weak D match, TRBD1 (5 bases). Germline CDR1 is SGHDT and CDR2 is YYEEEE. The CDR3 runs 16 residues. V gave up 9 bases and J gave up 0 bases, with 19 bases separating them. Here the CDR3 DNA reads TGTGCCAACGACGAGGGGTGTGTGTATAGCAATCAGCCCCAGCATTTT. Translated, it gives CANDEGCVYSNQPQHF.

The J gene is TRBJ2-5, the V gene TRBV5-1; the D gene is possibly TRBD1 (5 bases). Trimming took 3 bases from V and 13 from J, leaving 19 bases between them. The CDR3 length is 13 residues. The germline V gene has CDR1 SGHRS and CDR2 YFSETQ. This CDR3 is CASSWSEGQGLYF. The CDR3 DNA is TGCGCCAGCAGCTGGAGTGAAGGTCAGGGTCTGTACTTC.

Notes on this clonotype: A read error may be the cause here, since a much bigger clone is one base away. This chain uses TRBV6-5 with TRBJ2-3; TRBD2 aligns across 7 bases. Germline lookup yields CDR1 MNHEY and CDR2 SVGAGI. V lost 0 bases to trimming and J lost 8 bases; unmatched junction nucleotides: 5. The CDR3 sequence is 14 residues long. This CDR3 is CASSYSGGRGTQYF. For the CDR3, the DNA is TGTGCCAGCAGTTACTCGGGAGGGCGCGGTACGCAGTATTTT.

This clonotype came up many times. V and J are TRBV20-1 and TRBJ2-1, with D unresolved. CDR3 length: 12 residues. Per the germline V gene, CDR1 is DFQATT and CDR2 is SNEGSKA (reference sequence). V lost 6 bases and J 8 bases, leaving 14 bases between the germline ends. The CDR3 protein is CSAPLVFDEQFF. The DNA of the CDR3 is TGCAGTGCCCCTTTGGTTTTCGATGAGCAGTTCTTC.

This clonotype was seen many times. The chain recombines TRBV25-1 with TRBJ1-6; no reliable D call. The CDR3 runs 13 residues. V lost 0 bases to trimming and J lost 9 bases, with 6 bases between them. Germline CDR1 and CDR2: MGHDK and SYGVNS. The CDR3 DNA reads as TGTGCCAGCAGTGAATACGAGGTTTCACCCCTCCACTTT. Translated: CASSEYEVSPLHF.

The gene calls are TRBV20-1 and TRBJ1-4; D is unresolved. CDR3 length equals 12 residues. V dropped 5 bases and J dropped 4 bases, with 8 bases sitting between them. CDR1 is DFQATT and CDR2 is SNEGSKA in the germline V gene (reference sequence). The CDR3 region is CSAVGLNEKLFF. The CDR3 nucleotides are TGCAGTGCTGTCGGACTTAATGAAAAACTGTTTTTT.

Note on this clonotype: Since a much larger clone is just one base distant, this may be a read error. CDR3 amino acids: CATSEVAGAFNEQYF. The CDR3 nucleotides are TGTGCCACCAGTGAGGTAGCGGGGGCCTTCAATGAGCAGTACTTC. The chain uses TRBV24-1 and TRBJ2-5, with 9 bases fitting TRBD2. In germline, CDR1 is KGHDR, CDR2 SFDVKD. Trimming cost V 4 bases and J 11 bases; bases outside gene matches: 13. CDR3 size: 15 residues.